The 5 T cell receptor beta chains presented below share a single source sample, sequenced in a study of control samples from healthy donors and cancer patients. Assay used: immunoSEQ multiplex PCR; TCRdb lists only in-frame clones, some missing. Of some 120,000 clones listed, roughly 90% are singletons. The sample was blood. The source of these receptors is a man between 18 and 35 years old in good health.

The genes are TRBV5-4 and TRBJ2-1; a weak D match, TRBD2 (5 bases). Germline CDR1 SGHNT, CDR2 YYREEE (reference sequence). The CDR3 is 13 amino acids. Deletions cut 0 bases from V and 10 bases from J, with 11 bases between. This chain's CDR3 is CASSLGRRREQFF. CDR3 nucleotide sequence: TGTGCCAGCAGCTTGGGCCGGAGGCGGGAGCAGTTCTTC.

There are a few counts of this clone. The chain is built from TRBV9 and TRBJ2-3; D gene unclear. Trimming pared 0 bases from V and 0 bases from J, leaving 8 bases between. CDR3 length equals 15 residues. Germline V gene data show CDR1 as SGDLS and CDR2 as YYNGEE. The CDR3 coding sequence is TGTGCCAGCAGCGTAGCCCTATATAGCACAGATACGCAGTATTTT. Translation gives CASSVALYSTDTQYF.

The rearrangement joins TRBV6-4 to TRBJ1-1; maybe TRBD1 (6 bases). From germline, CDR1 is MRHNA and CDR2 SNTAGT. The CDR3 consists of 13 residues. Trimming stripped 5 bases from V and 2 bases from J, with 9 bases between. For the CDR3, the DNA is TGTGCCAGCAGTTGGGACACAAACACTGAAGCTTTCTTT. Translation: CASSWDTNTEAFF.

The DNA for the CDR3 is TGTGCCAGCAGTCCCGGGACAGTGTCACCCCTCCACTTT. Amino acid sequence: CASSPGTVSPLHF. The rearrangement uses TRBV27 and TRBJ1-6, with 7 nucleotides matching TRBD1. J lost 10 bases, V lost 5 bases, and 5 bases had no gene match. The germline V gene encodes CDR1 MNHEY and CDR2 SMNVEV (reference sequence). The CDR3 is 13 residues long.

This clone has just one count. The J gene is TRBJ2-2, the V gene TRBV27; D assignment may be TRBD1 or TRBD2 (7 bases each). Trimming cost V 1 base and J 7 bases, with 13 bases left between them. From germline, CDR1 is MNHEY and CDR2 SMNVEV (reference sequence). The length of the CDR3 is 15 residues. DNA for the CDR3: TGTGCCAGCAGTTTATGGGCAGGGGGGGACGGGGAGCTGTTTTTT. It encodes CASSLWAGGDGELFF.